This record looks at one T cell receptor beta chain sequence and its context. What it binds is unknown. In building TCR beta libraries, iRepertoire HTBI primers were used together with Arm-PCR of CDR3 regions. A single record per CDR3 protein comes from TCRdb applying MiXCR to the multiplex PCR reads. This table has about 380,000 distinct CDR3 sequences, about 14% appearing once. The V and J ends lost 3 bases and 0 bases respectively, with 6 bases between them. CDR3 size: 14 residues. This entry is derived from a study of regulatory T cells in long-lasting Graves disease. The overall study: Recently diagnosed Graves' patients had received antithyroid drugs for under 3 months.

General study findings and limits: The sample size was small, and this may have reduced accuracy. Not thyroid tissue but only peripheral blood was studied. New patients shared over 900 public clonotypes, and persistent patients shared more, with under 3,500.

The time point denotes: newly diagnosed GD, antithyroid drugs for less than 3 months. PBMC RNA served as the TCR library source. The sample was peripheral blood mononuclear cells (PBMCs), taken at new diagnosis, from a patient treated with antithyroid drugs. This TCR was recovered from a female donor with Graves disease. The rearrangement joins TRBV12-3 or TRBV12-4 to TRBJ1-3; no reliable D call. The CDR3 region has the DNA TGTGCCAGCAGTTTCTCCCTCTCTGGAAACACCATATATTTT. Amino acids: CASSFSLSGNTIYF.